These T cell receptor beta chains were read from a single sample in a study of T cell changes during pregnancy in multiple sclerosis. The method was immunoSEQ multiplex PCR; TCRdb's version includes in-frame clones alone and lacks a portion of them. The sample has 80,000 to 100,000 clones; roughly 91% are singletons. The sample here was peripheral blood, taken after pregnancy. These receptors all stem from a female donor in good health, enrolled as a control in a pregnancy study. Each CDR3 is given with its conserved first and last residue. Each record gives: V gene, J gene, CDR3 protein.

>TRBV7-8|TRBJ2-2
CASSLARATGELFF
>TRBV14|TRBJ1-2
CASSQGGLRGYTF
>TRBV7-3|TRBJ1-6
CASSSGPPGNNSPLHF
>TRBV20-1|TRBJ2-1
CSAYLNEQFF
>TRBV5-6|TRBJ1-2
CASSLGDRGAYGYTF
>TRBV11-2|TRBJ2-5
CASSNYGGAGETQYF
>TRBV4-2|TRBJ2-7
CASNVDRGSYEQYF
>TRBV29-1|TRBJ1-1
CSARAGGTEAFF
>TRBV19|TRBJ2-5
CASSIDLEEETQYF
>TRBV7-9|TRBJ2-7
CASGWTSSNYEQYF
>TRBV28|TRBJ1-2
CASSLFTGLGYGYTF
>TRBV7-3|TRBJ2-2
CASQRGRNTGELFF
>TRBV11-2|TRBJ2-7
CASSSGTGASYEQYF
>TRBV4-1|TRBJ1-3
CASSQNPGSGNTIYF
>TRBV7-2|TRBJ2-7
CASSGKGLAGGYEQYF
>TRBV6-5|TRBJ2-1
CASSLLAGEQFF
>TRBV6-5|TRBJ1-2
CASSQGALYGYTF
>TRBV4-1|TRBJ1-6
CASSQDIERQYNSPLHF
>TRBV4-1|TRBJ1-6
CASSQVRSSSPLHF
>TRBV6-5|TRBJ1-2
CASSSGQNYGYTF
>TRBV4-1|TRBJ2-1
CASNPSGGGAGEQFF
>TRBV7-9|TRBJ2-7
CASSVRTSEVYEQYF
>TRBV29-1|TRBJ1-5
CSVEGQEGQPQHF
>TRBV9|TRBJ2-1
CASSGGGLAGDSPFF
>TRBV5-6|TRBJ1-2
CASSFGTANYGYTF
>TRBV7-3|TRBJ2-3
CASSPKGQGAGDTQYF
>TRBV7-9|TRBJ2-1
CASSLVSTGLYNEQFF
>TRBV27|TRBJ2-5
CASSLPGLAGGQETQYF
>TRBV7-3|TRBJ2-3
CASSLGGMTDTQYF
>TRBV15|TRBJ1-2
CATSQGQGSSYTF
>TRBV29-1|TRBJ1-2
CSVSGGGNSDRYTF
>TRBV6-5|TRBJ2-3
CASSFRDRDTDTQYF
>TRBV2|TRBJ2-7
CASSEAPGLAGEQYF
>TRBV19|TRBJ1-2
CASSGGEGRSRGYTF
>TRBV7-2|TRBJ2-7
CASSLVPSEQYF
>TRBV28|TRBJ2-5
CASSLTGGQETQYF
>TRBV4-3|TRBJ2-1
CASSPEALASYNEQFF
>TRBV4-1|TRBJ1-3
CASSQERRNSGNTIYF
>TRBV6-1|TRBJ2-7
CASIGVGGTYEQYF
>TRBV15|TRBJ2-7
CATSRAGVAGDAYEQYF
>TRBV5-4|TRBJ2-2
CASSLEAAPTTVLFF
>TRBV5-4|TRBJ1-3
CASSDWRGAGNTIYF
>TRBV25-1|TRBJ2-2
CASSDRAGTGELFF
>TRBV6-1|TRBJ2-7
CASSSRTSGIYEQYF
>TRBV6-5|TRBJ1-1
CASSYYPYMNTEAFF
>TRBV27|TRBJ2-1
CASSLLVGNEQFF
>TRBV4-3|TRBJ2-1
CASSHKQGTYNEQFF
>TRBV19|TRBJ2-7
CASSIAVQGFYEQYF